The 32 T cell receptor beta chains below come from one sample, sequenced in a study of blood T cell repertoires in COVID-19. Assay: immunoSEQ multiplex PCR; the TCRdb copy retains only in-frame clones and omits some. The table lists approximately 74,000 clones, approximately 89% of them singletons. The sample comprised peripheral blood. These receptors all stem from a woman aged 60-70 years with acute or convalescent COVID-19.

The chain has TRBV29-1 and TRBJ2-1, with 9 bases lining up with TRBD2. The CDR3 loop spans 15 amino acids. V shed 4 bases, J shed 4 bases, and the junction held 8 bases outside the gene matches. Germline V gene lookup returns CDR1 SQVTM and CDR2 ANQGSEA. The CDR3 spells CSVVGGGGWYNEQFF. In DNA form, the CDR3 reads TGCAGCGTTGTGGGCGGGGGGGGTTGGTACAATGAGCAGTTCTTC.

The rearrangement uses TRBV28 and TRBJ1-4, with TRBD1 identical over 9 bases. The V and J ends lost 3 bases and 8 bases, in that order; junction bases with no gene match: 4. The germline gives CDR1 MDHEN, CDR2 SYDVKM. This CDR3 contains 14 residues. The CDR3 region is CASSLGQGREKLFF. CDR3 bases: TGTGCCAGCAGTTTGGGACAGGGTCGAGAAAAACTGTTTTTT.

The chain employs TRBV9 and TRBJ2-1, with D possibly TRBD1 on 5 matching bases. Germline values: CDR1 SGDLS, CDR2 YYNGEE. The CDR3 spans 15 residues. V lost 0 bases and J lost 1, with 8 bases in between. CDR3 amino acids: CASSVAQGSYNEQFF. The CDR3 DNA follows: TGTGCCAGCAGCGTAGCGCAGGGATCCTACAATGAGCAGTTCTTC. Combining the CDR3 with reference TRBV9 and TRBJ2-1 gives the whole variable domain DSGVTQTPKHLITATGQRVTLRCSPRSGDLSVYWYQQSLDQGLQFLIQYYNGEERAKGNILERFSAQQFPDLHSELNLSSLELGDSALYFCASSVAQGSYNEQFFGPGTRLTVL.

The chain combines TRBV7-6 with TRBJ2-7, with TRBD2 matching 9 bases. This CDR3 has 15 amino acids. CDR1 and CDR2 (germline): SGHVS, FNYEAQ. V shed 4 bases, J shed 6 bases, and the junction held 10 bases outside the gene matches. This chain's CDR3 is CASSWHSGSSAEQYF. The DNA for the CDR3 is TGTGCCAGCAGCTGGCATAGCGGGAGCTCCGCCGAGCAGTACTTC.

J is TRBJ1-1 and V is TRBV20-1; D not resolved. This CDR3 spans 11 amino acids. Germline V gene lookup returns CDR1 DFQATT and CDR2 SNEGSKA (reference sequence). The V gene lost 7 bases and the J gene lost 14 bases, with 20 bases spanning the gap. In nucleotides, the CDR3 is TGCAGTGTAGCTTCACCTGACGCGAGGTTCTTT. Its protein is CSVASPDARFF.

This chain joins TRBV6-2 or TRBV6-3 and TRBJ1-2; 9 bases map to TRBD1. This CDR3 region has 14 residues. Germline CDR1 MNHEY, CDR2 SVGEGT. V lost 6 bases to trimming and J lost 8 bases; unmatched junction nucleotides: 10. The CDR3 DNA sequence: TGTGCCAGCAGCCCGGACAGGGGAATTCGCGGCTACACCTTC. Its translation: CASSPDRGIRGYTF.

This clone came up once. The CDR3 bases are TGCAGTGCCCCGACAGGCTATGGCTACACCTTC. Encoded protein: CSAPTGYGYTF. The rearrangement joins TRBV20-1 to TRBJ1-2, with TRBD1 as a possible D gene (6 bases). Germline CDR1 and CDR2: DFQATT and SNEGSKA (reference sequence). Trimming shortened V by 6 bases and J by 4 bases, and 9 bases separated the two germline ends. There are 11 residues in the CDR3.

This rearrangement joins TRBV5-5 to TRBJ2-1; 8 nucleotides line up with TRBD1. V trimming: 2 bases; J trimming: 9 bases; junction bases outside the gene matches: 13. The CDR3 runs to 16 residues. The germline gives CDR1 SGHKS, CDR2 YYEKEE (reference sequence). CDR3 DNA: TGTGCCAGCAGCTTTGGCAGGACAGGGAGTTTTGGTGAGCAGTTCTTC. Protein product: CASSFGRTGSFGEQFF.

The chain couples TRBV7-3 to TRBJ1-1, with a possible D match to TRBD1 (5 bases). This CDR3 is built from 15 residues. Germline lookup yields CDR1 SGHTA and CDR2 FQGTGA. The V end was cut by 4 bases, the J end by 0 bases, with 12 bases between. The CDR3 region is CASSYGGEMNTEAFF. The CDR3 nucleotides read TGTGCCAGCAGCTATGGGGGGGAGATGAACACTGAAGCTTTCTTT.

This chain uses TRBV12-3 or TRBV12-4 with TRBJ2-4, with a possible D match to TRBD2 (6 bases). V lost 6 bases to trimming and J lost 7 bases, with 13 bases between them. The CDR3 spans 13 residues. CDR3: CASSRGTGNIQYF. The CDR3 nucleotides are TGTGCCAGCAGCCGGGGGACGGGGAACATTCAGTACTTC.

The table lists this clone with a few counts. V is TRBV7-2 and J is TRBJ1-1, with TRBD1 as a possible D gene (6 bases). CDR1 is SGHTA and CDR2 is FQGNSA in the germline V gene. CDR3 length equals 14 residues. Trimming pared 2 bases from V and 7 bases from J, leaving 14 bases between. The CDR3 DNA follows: TGTGCCAGCAGCTTATTATCGGGGGGGCGTGAAGCTTTCTTT. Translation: CASSLLSGGREAFF.

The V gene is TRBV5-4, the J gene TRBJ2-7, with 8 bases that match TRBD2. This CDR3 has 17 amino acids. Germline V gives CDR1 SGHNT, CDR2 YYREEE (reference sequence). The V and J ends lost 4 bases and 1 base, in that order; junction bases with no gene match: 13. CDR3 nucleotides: TGTGCCAGCAGCCCCCGGGGTAGCGGGGCAATATCCTACGAGCAGTACTTC. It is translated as CASSPRGSGAISYEQYF.

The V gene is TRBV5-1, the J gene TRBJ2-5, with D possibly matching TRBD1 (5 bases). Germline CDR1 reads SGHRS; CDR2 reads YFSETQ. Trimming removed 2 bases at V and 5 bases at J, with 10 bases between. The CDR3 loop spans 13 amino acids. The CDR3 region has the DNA TGCGCCAGCAGCTTCGGACACGGGGAGACCCAGTACTTC. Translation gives CASSFGHGETQYF.

CDR3 in amino acids: CASSYGLAGVNEQFF. The CDR3 DNA is TGTGCCAGCTCATATGGACTAGCGGGAGTCAATGAGCAGTTCTTC. The chain combines TRBV18 with TRBJ2-1; 13 positions match TRBD2. The CDR3 contains 15 residues. Germline V gene lookup returns CDR1 KGHSH and CDR2 LQKENI. Trimming at V came to 5 bases and at J to 6 bases, leaving 4 bases not matched to a gene.

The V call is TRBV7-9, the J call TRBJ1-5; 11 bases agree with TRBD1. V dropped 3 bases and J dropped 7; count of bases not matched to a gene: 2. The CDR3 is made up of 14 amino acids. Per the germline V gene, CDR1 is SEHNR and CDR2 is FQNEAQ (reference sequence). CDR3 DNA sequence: TGTGCCAGCAGCTTTGGGACAGGGGGACAGCCCCAGCATTTT. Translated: CASSFGTGGQPQHF.

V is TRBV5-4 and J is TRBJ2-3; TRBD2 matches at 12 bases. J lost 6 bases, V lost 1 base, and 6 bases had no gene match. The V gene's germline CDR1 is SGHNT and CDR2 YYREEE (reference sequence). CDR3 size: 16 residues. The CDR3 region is CASSLPLAGGRDTQYF. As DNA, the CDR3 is TGTGCCAGCAGCTTGCCTCTAGCGGGGGGGCGCGATACGCAGTATTTT.

DNA of the CDR3: TGCAGCGTCGGGGTTTGGAACACTGAAGCTTTCTTT. Translated: CSVGVWNTEAFF. The genes are TRBV29-1 and TRBJ1-1; no reliable D call. This CDR3 spans 12 amino acids. Germline V CDR1 and CDR2: SQVTM, ANQGSEA. V lost 6 bases and J lost 1, with 9 bases in between.

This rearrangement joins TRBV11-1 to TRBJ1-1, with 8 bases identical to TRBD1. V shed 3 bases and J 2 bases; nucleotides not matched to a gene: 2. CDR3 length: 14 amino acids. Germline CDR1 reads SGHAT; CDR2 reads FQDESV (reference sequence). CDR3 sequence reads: CASSFDRGNTEAFF. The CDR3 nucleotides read TGTGCCAGCAGCTTTGACAGGGGTAACACTGAAGCTTTCTTT.

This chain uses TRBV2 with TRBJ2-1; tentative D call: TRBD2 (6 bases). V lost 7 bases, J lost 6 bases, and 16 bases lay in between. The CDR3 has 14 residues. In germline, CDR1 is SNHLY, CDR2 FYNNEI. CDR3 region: CASKWELAGNEQFF. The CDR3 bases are TGTGCCAGCAAATGGGAACTAGCTGGCAATGAGCAGTTCTTC.

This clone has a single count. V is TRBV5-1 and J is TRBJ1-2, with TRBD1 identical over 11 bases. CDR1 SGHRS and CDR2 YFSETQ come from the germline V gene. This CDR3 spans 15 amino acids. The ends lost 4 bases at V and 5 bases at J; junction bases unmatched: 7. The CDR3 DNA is TGCGCCAGCAGCCGGACAGGGGGCGCCGATTATGGCTACACCTTC. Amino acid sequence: CASSRTGGADYGYTF.

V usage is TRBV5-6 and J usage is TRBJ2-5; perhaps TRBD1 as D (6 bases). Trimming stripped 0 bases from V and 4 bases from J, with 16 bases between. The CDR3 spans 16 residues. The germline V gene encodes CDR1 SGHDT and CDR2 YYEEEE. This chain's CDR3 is CASSLVGDTFGETQYF. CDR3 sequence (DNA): TGTGCCAGCAGCTTGGTAGGGGACACCTTCGGAGAGACCCAGTACTTC.

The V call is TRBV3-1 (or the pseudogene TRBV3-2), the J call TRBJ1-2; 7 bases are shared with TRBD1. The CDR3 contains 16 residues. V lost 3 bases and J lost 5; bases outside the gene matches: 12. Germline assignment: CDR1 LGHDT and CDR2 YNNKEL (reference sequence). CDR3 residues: CASSHGQGVMGYGYTF. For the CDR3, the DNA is TGTGCCAGCAGCCACGGCCAGGGGGTTATGGGGTATGGCTACACCTTC.

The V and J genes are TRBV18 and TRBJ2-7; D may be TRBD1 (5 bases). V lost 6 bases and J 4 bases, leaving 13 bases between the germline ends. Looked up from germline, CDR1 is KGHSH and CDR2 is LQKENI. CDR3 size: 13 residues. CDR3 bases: TGTGCCAGCTCTCCAAATCAGGGATACGAGCAGTACTTC. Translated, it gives CASSPNQGYEQYF.

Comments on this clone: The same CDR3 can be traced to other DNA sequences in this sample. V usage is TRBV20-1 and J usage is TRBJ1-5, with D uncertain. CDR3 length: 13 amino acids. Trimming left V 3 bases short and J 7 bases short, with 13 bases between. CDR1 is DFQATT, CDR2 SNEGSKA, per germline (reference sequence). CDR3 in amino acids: CSASSGVGQPQHF. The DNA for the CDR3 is TGCAGTGCTAGTTCCGGGGTCGGCCAGCCCCAGCATTTT.

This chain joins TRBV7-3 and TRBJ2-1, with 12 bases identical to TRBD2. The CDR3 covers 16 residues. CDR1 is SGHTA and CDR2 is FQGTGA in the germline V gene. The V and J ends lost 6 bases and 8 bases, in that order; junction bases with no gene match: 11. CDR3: CASSLGLAGPLDEQFF. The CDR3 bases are TGTGCCAGCAGTCTGGGACTAGCGGGCCCTCTCGATGAGCAGTTCTTC.

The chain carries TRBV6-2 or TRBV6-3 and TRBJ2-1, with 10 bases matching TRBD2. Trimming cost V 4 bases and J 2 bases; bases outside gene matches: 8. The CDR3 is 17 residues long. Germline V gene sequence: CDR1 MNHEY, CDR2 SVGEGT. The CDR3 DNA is TGTGCCAGCAGTTTCCATCGGACTAGCGGAGCCTACAATGAGCAGTTCTTC. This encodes CASSFHRTSGAYNEQFF.

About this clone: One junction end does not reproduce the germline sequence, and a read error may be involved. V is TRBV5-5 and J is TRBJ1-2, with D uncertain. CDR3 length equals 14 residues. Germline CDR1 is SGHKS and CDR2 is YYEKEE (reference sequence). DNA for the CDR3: TGTGCCAGCAGCTTGGCCTTGGACTACTACGGCTACACCTTC. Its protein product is CASSLALDYYGYTF.

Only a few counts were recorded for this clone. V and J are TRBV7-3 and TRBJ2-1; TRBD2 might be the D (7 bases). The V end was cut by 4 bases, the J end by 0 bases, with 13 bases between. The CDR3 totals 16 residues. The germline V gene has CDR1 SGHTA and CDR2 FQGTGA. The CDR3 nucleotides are TGTGCCAGCAGCTCAAAGGGGGGGCGCTCCTACAATGAGCAGTTCTTC. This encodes CASSSKGGRSYNEQFF.

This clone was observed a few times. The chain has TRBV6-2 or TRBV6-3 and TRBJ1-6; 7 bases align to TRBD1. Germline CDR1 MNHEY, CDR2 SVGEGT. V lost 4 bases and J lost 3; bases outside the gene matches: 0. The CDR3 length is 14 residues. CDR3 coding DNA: TGTGCCAGCAGTTGGGACAGCTATAATTCACCCCTCCACTTT. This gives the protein CASSWDSYNSPLHF.

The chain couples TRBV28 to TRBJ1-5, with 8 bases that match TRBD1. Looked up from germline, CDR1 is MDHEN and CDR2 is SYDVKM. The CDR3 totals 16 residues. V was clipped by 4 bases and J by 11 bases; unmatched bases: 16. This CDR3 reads CASSSPWGQVYGAQHF. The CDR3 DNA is TGTGCCAGCAGTTCGCCGTGGGGACAGGTCTACGGGGCCCAGCATTTT.

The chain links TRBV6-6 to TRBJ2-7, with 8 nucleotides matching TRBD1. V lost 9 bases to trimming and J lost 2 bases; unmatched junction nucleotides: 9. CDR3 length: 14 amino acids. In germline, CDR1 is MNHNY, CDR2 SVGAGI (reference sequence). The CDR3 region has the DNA TGTGCCAGTACTGAGGCAGGGGGCCCCTACGAGCAGTACTTC. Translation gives CASTEAGGPYEQYF.

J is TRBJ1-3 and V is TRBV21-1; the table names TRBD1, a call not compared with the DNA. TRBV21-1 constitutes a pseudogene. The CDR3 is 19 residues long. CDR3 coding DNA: TGTGCCAGCAGCAAAGCCCGGGACAGGGGGCTAAACTCTGGAAACACCATATATTTT. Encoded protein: CASSKARDRGLNSGNTIYF.